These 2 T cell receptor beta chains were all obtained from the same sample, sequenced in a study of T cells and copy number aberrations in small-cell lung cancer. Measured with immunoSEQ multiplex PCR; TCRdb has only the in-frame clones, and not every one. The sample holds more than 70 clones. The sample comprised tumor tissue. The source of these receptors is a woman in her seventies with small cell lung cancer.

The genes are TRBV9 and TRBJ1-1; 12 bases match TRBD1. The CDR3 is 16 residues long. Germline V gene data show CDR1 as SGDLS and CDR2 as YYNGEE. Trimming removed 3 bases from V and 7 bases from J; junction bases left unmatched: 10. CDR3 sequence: CASSGGDRGHEDEAFF. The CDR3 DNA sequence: TGTGCCAGCAGCGGGGGGGACAGGGGGCATGAGGATGAAGCTTTCTTT.

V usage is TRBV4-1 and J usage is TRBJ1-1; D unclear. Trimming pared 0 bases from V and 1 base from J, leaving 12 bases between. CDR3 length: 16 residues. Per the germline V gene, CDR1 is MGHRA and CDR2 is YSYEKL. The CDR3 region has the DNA TGCGCCAGCAGCCAAGATCGCCTCCCGGCGAACACTGAAGCTTTCTTT. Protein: CASSQDRLPANTEAFF.